The 32 T cell receptor beta chains presented below share a single source sample, sequenced in a study of shared clonotypes between healthy human individuals (dated by TCRdb to about 2020). To prepare the library, the immunoSEQ multiplex PCR assay was applied. Sourced from immuneACCESS, this table was stored by TCRdb with only in-frame sequences that have V and J called. A share of the clones is absent; for the studies checked, an unresolved V gene accounts for under half, and the remainder has no known explanation. Recorded for this sample are some 2 million clones; roughly 96% of them occurred a single time. The biggest ten clones account for around 0.13% of the sample. The sample consisted of naive CD4+ T cells sorted from blood. The meaning of the sample's cell subset or site label: CD45RA+ positively selected. Every receptor here comes from a man between 18 and 35 years old in good health.

On this clone: The same CDR3 is also encoded by other DNA sequences in this sample. The J gene is TRBJ2-2, the V gene TRBV29-1; 8 bases align to TRBD1. The CDR3 is 13 amino acids. With V trimmed by 6 bases and J by 1 base, 1 base remained unmatched. Germline assignment: CDR1 SQVTM and CDR2 ANQGSEA. Written as DNA, the CDR3 is TGCAGCGTCGACAGGGGGAACACCGGGGAGCTGTTTTTT. Translating gives CSVDRGNTGELFF.

With regard to this clone: Other DNA sequences of this sample code for an identical CDR3. J is TRBJ1-1 and V is TRBV11-2; TRBD1 might be the D (5 bases). From germline, CDR1 is SGHAT and CDR2 FQNNGV. Trimming pared 4 bases from V and 0 bases from J, leaving 6 bases between. CDR3 size: 13 residues. In DNA, the CDR3 is TGTGCCAGCAGCTGGGGCTTGAACACTGAAGCTTTCTTT. Its protein is CASSWGLNTEAFF.

The V call is TRBV6-5, the J call TRBJ2-5, with D tentatively TRBD1 (6 bases). Germline CDR1 and CDR2: MNHEY and SVGAGI. Trimming stripped 2 bases from V and 1 base from J, with 11 bases between. CDR3 length: 15 amino acids. The CDR3 protein is CASSYGATGQETQYF. The CDR3, as DNA: TGTGCCAGCAGTTACGGGGCGACAGGCCAAGAGACCCAGTACTTC.

The chain combines TRBV10-3 with TRBJ1-5; D is ambiguous. Germline V CDR1 and CDR2: ENHRY, SYGVKD. The V end was cut by 3 bases, the J end by 5 bases, with 5 bases between. CDR3 length: 12 amino acids. CDR3 bases: TGTGCCATCAGTGACGGGTATCAGCCCCAGCATTTT. Amino acid sequence: CAISDGYQPQHF.

The chain employs TRBV18 and TRBJ2-4, with a tentative D call TRBD1 (6 bases). The germline CDR1 and CDR2 sequences are KGHSH and LQKENI. Trimming shortened V by 0 bases and J by 0 bases, and 15 bases separated the two germline ends. This CDR3 spans 18 amino acids. The CDR3 DNA reads as TGTGCCAGCTCACCACCTTCGGGACAAAAACTAGCCAAAAACATTCAGTACTTC. Protein: CASSPPSGQKLAKNIQYF.

This clone was seen only once. The rearrangement links TRBV7-9 to TRBJ2-1, with a weak D call TRBD2 (5 bases). CDR1 SEHNR and CDR2 FQNEAQ come from the germline V gene (reference sequence). This CDR3 is built from 14 residues. With 4 bases removed from V and 9 bases from J, the gap between germline ends came to 16 bases. DNA for the CDR3: TGTGCCAGCAGCTCCCTCGGGCTAGCCTCTGAGCAGTTCTTC. It codes for CASSSLGLASEQFF.

The chain carries TRBV11-2 and TRBJ2-5, with unresolved D. Per germline, CDR1 SGHAT and CDR2 FQNNGV. V was clipped by 4 bases and J by 5 bases, with 11 bases between them. This CDR3 is 13 amino acids long. CDR3 residues: CASSSNLGETQYF. The CDR3 DNA sequence: TGTGCCAGCAGCTCCAACCTTGGGGAGACCCAGTACTTC.

V usage is TRBV7-9 and J usage is TRBJ2-1; no definite D call. Germline V lookup: CDR1 SEHNR, CDR2 FQNEAQ (reference sequence). The CDR3 is made up of 16 amino acids. V lost 6 bases to trimming and J lost 5 bases, with 20 bases between them. DNA for the CDR3: TGTGCCAGCAGTCGCGCTGAGCCGTATATTAACAATGAGCAGTTCTTC. As protein: CASSRAEPYINNEQFF. Drawing the rest from reference TRBV7-9 and TRBJ2-1, the complete variable domain is DTGVSQNPRHKITKRGQNVTFRCDPISEHNRLYWYRQTLGQGPEFLTYFQNEAQLEKSRLLSDRFSAERPKGSFSTLEIQRTEQGDSAMYLCASSRAEPYINNEQFFGPGTRLTVL.

This clone was observed once. Here the CDR3 DNA reads TGTGCCAGCAGTGAGCTTGGACAGGGTTTCTACGAGCAGTACTTC. Translated: CASSELGQGFYEQYF. The chain uses TRBV25-1 and TRBJ2-7; 8 positions match TRBD1. The CDR3 is 15 residues long. CDR1 MGHDK and CDR2 SYGVNS come from the germline V gene. The ends lost 3 bases at V and 3 bases at J; junction bases unmatched: 7.

The V call is TRBV5-1, the J call TRBJ2-3; D ambiguous. The CDR3 is made up of 15 amino acids. From germline, CDR1 is SGHRS and CDR2 YFSETQ. V lost 0 bases and J 0 bases, leaving 8 bases between the germline ends. CDR3 region: CASSLDISSTDTQYF. CDR3 coding DNA: TGCGCCAGCAGCTTGGACATTTCTAGCACAGATACGCAGTATTTT.

The rearrangement links TRBV18 to TRBJ1-4; 7 nucleotides agree with TRBD1. CDR1 is KGHSH and CDR2 is LQKENI in the germline V gene. This CDR3 is 14 amino acids long. Unmatched junction bases numbered 7, after V lost 4 bases and J lost 8 bases. The CDR3 region is CASSQDRLWEKLFF. The CDR3 coding sequence is TGTGCCAGCTCACAGGACAGGCTGTGGGAAAAACTGTTTTTT. Filled out from reference TRBV18 and TRBJ1-4, the complete variable domain reads NAGVMQNPRHLVRRRGQEARLRCSPMKGHSHVYWYRQLPEEGLKFMVYLQKENIIDESGMPKERFSAEFPKEGPSILRIQQVVRGDSAAYFCASSQDRLWEKLFFGSGTQLSVL.

This chain joins TRBV6-5 and TRBJ2-7; possible D gene TRBD2, 6 bases. The CDR3 covers 14 residues. The germline CDR1 and CDR2 sequences are MNHEY and SVGAGI. Trimming stripped 10 bases from V and 0 bases from J, with 16 bases between. The CDR3 bases are TGTGCCACCATTAACGGGGGAAGCTCCTACGAGCAGTACTTC. Amino acids: CATINGGSSYEQYF.

The chain joins TRBV5-4 to TRBJ1-1; D is possibly TRBD1 (6 bases). CDR1 is SGHNT, CDR2 YYREEE, per germline (reference sequence). This CDR3 region has 15 residues. The V end lost 0 bases, the J end lost 7 bases, and 16 bases lay between the germline ends. CDR3 nucleotides: TGTGCCAGCAGCTTGGCCGGGGGCTTGGACAATGAAGCTTTCTTT. Translation gives CASSLAGGLDNEAFF.

CDR3 loop: CASSPGGQPRIQYF. CDR3 coding DNA: TGTGCCAGCAGTCCGGGGGGGCAGCCACGCATTCAGTACTTC. This chain connects TRBV5-4 to TRBJ2-4; 8 nucleotides align to TRBD2. The CDR3 spans 14 residues. The germline V gene has CDR1 SGHNT and CDR2 YYREEE (reference sequence). V gave up 5 bases and J gave up 9 bases; unmatched junction bases: 10.

As for this clone: Different DNA sequences within this sample yield the same CDR3. The chain is built from TRBV5-1 and TRBJ1-3; D perhaps matches TRBD1 (5 bases). The CDR3 totals 15 residues. In germline, CDR1 is SGHRS, CDR2 YFSETQ. Trimming pared 0 bases from V and 0 bases from J, leaving 7 bases between. CDR3 nucleotides: TGCGCCAGCAGCTTGGGACAGCCCTCTGGAAACACCATATATTTT. The encoded protein is CASSLGQPSGNTIYF.

The chain recombines TRBV19 with TRBJ2-7, with 8 positions matching TRBD2. From germline, CDR1 is LNHDA and CDR2 SQIVND (reference sequence). The CDR3 covers 15 residues. V shed 5 bases, J shed 6 bases, and the junction held 12 bases outside the gene matches. CDR3 nucleotides: TGTGCCAGTAGTCCCCCGACTAGCGTCATCCCCGAGCAGTACTTC. This codes for CASSPPTSVIPEQYF.

The chain combines TRBV5-1 with TRBJ2-3; 7 bases align to TRBD1. V lost 4 bases to trimming and J lost 6 bases; unmatched junction nucleotides: 8. Germline CDR1 is SGHRS and CDR2 is YFSETQ. This CDR3 spans 14 amino acids. The CDR3 DNA sequence: TGCGCCAGCAGCCTGACAGGGTGGGAGGATACGCAGTATTTT. It yields the protein CASSLTGWEDTQYF. The variable domain in full, completed from reference TRBV5-1 and TRBJ2-3, reads KAGVTQTPRYLIKTRGQQVTLSCSPISGHRSVSWYQQTPGQGLQFLFEYFSETQRNKGNFPGRFSGRQFSNSRSEMNVSTLELGDSALYLCASSLTGWEDTQYFGPGTRLTVL.

This CDR3 is CASSMGQGTGETQYF. In DNA, the CDR3 is TGCGCCAGCAGCATGGGACAGGGGACAGGAGAGACCCAGTACTTC. The genes are TRBV5-1 and TRBJ2-5, with TRBD1 matching 10 bases. This CDR3 has 15 amino acids. CDR1 and CDR2 (germline): SGHRS, YFSETQ. The V gene end was trimmed by 4 bases and the J gene end by 4 bases; junction bases not matched to a gene: 7.

The chain uses TRBV7-9 and TRBJ1-2; D is unclear. This CDR3 is 14 amino acids long. Germline CDR1 is SEHNR and CDR2 is FQNEAQ (reference sequence). Trimming left V 5 bases short and J 3 bases short, with 13 bases between. CDR3 nucleotides: TGTGCCAGCAGCCTTAATGTGGGTGACTATGGCTACACCTTC. Translating it yields CASSLNVGDYGYTF.

In this sample, this clone turned up once. The chain joins TRBV5-1 to TRBJ2-3; D is uncertain. This CDR3 spans 15 amino acids. Trimming shortened V by 4 bases and J by 2 bases, and 14 bases separated the two germline ends. The germline gives CDR1 SGHRS, CDR2 YFSETQ. The CDR3 loop is CASSPLNSNTDTQYF. The CDR3 bases are TGCGCCAGCAGCCCACTTAATAGTAACACAGATACGCAGTATTTT.

The chain is built from TRBV4-1 and TRBJ2-3, with D possibly being TRBD2 (5 bases). The germline V gene encodes CDR1 MGHRA and CDR2 YSYEKL. CDR3 size: 17 residues. The ends were cut back, 2 bases at V and 0 bases at J, with 15 bases in the middle. The CDR3 loop reads CASSQRAADISTDTQYF. CDR3 DNA: TGCGCCAGCAGCCAAAGAGCAGCGGATATAAGCACAGATACGCAGTATTTT.

This chain uses TRBV9 with TRBJ2-2; 10 nucleotides line up with TRBD2. From germline, CDR1 is SGDLS and CDR2 YYNGEE. Trimming took 3 bases from V and 5 from J; bases not matched to a gene: 4. This CDR3 is 15 amino acids long. The CDR3 DNA sequence: TGTGCCAGCAGCGGTCCGGGACTAGCGACCGGGGAGCTGTTTTTT. As protein: CASSGPGLATGELFF.

The CDR3 sequence is CASSGTGANQPQHF. The CDR3 bases are TGTGCCAGTTCCGGGACAGGGGCCAATCAGCCCCAGCATTTT. The chain is built from TRBV19 and TRBJ1-5; 10 nucleotides align to TRBD1. V was pared by 8 bases and J by 3 bases, with 4 bases of the junction left unmatched. Germline CDR1 is LNHDA and CDR2 is SQIVND (reference sequence). The CDR3 consists of 14 residues. The whole variable domain, filled in from reference TRBV19 and TRBJ1-5, reads DGGITQSPKYLFRKEGQNVTLSCEQNLNHDAMYWYRQDPGQGLRLIYYSQIVNDFQKGDIAEGYSVSREKKESFPLTVTSAQKNPTAFYLCASSGTGANQPQHFGDGTRLSIL.

This clone has only a few counts. J is TRBJ2-3 and V is TRBV6-1, with 12 bases matching TRBD1. J gave up 4 bases and V 7 bases, and 6 bases lay outside the gene matches. Germline CDR1 and CDR2: MNHNS and SASEGT. The CDR3 is 15 amino acids. The CDR3 spells CASITGQGAADTQYF. The DNA of the CDR3 is TGTGCCAGCATTACGGGACAGGGGGCCGCAGATACGCAGTATTTT.

The V gene is TRBV2, the J gene TRBJ2-6, with 7 nucleotides matching TRBD1. CDR1 is SNHLY, CDR2 FYNNEI, per germline. CDR3 length: 16 amino acids. Unmatched junction bases numbered 3, after V lost 4 bases and J lost 0 bases. CDR3 in DNA: TGTGCCAGCAGTGTGGACAGGTTCTCTGGGGCCAACGTCCTGACTTTC. Translating gives CASSVDRFSGANVLTF. Full variable domain (rest looked up from reference TRBV2 and TRBJ2-6): EPEVTQTPSHQVTQMGQEVILRCVPISNHLYFYWYRQILGQKVEFLVSFYNNEISEKSEIFDDQFSVERPDGSNFTLKIRSTKLEDSAMYFCASSVDRFSGANVLTFGAGSRLTVL.

The chain combines TRBV6-6 with TRBJ1-1, with 12 bases that match TRBD1. The CDR3 spans 15 residues. The V segment lost 4 bases and the J segment 6 bases; nucleotides outside the gene matches: 6. Germline V CDR1 and CDR2: MNHNY, SVGAGI (reference sequence). In DNA form, the CDR3 reads TGTGCCAGCAGTTCGTTCGGGACAGGGGGCCCTGAAGCTTTCTTT. It yields the protein CASSSFGTGGPEAFF.

The chain links TRBV6-5 to TRBJ2-4, with D possibly TRBD2 on 6 matching bases. Trimming pared 6 bases from V and 5 bases from J, leaving 14 bases between. Germline lookup yields CDR1 MNHEY and CDR2 SVGAGI. The CDR3 is made up of 14 amino acids. CDR3 nucleotide sequence: TGTGCCAGCAGGGGGACTCCCCCAGAAAACATTCAGTACTTC. Amino acids: CASRGTPPENIQYF.

This clone was observed a single time. The rearrangement uses TRBV19 and TRBJ2-5; a weak D match, TRBD1 (6 bases). V shed 7 bases and J shed 3 bases, with 12 bases lying between them. The CDR3 has 13 residues. Germline V gene lookup returns CDR1 LNHDA and CDR2 SQIVND (reference sequence). CDR3 coding DNA: TGTGCCAGTATGCCCCGGACAGAAGAGACCCAGTACTTC. Protein sequence: CASMPRTEETQYF. Using reference TRBV19 and TRBJ2-5 for the parts outside the CDR3, the full variable domain is DGGITQSPKYLFRKEGQNVTLSCEQNLNHDAMYWYRQDPGQGLRLIYYSQIVNDFQKGDIAEGYSVSREKKESFPLTVTSAQKNPTAFYLCASMPRTEETQYFGPGTRLLVL.

V usage is TRBV6-1 and J usage is TRBJ2-3; 8 bases align to TRBD2. Trimming at V came to 6 bases and at J to 4 bases, leaving 6 bases not matched to a gene. Germline assignment: CDR1 MNHNS and CDR2 SASEGT. The CDR3 totals 14 residues. The CDR3 here is CASSVAGSSDTQYF. Written as DNA, the CDR3 is TGTGCCAGCAGCGTAGCGGGGTCTTCAGATACGCAGTATTTT.

The V call is TRBV5-1, the J call TRBJ2-7; 10 nucleotides match TRBD1. The CDR3 consists of 15 residues. The ends lost 9 bases at V and 6 bases at J; junction bases unmatched: 15. Germline lookup yields CDR1 SGHRS and CDR2 YFSETQ. The DNA of the CDR3 is TGCGCCACCTGCACCGGGACAGGGGAAATGGGCGAGCAGTACTTC. Amino acid sequence: CATCTGTGEMGEQYF.

A word on this clone: In the same sample, other DNA sequences code for this CDR3. V is TRBV11-2 and J is TRBJ2-7; D ambiguous. V gave up 3 bases and J gave up 3 bases, with 6 bases separating them. Germline lookup yields CDR1 SGHAT and CDR2 FQNNGV. This CDR3 spans 12 amino acids. This CDR3 is CASSFGYYEQYF. Here the CDR3 DNA reads TGTGCCAGCAGCTTCGGCTACTACGAGCAGTACTTC.

Here the CDR3 DNA reads TGTGCCAGCAGTGAGGGGGCGCAGAACACCGGGGAGCTGTTTTTT. Residues: CASSEGAQNTGELFF. The chain has TRBV6-4 and TRBJ2-2, with D possibly being TRBD1 (6 bases). Trimming took off 3 bases at V and 1 base at J, with 9 bases between the two ends. Germline values: CDR1 MRHNA, CDR2 SNTAGT. The CDR3 loop spans 15 amino acids.